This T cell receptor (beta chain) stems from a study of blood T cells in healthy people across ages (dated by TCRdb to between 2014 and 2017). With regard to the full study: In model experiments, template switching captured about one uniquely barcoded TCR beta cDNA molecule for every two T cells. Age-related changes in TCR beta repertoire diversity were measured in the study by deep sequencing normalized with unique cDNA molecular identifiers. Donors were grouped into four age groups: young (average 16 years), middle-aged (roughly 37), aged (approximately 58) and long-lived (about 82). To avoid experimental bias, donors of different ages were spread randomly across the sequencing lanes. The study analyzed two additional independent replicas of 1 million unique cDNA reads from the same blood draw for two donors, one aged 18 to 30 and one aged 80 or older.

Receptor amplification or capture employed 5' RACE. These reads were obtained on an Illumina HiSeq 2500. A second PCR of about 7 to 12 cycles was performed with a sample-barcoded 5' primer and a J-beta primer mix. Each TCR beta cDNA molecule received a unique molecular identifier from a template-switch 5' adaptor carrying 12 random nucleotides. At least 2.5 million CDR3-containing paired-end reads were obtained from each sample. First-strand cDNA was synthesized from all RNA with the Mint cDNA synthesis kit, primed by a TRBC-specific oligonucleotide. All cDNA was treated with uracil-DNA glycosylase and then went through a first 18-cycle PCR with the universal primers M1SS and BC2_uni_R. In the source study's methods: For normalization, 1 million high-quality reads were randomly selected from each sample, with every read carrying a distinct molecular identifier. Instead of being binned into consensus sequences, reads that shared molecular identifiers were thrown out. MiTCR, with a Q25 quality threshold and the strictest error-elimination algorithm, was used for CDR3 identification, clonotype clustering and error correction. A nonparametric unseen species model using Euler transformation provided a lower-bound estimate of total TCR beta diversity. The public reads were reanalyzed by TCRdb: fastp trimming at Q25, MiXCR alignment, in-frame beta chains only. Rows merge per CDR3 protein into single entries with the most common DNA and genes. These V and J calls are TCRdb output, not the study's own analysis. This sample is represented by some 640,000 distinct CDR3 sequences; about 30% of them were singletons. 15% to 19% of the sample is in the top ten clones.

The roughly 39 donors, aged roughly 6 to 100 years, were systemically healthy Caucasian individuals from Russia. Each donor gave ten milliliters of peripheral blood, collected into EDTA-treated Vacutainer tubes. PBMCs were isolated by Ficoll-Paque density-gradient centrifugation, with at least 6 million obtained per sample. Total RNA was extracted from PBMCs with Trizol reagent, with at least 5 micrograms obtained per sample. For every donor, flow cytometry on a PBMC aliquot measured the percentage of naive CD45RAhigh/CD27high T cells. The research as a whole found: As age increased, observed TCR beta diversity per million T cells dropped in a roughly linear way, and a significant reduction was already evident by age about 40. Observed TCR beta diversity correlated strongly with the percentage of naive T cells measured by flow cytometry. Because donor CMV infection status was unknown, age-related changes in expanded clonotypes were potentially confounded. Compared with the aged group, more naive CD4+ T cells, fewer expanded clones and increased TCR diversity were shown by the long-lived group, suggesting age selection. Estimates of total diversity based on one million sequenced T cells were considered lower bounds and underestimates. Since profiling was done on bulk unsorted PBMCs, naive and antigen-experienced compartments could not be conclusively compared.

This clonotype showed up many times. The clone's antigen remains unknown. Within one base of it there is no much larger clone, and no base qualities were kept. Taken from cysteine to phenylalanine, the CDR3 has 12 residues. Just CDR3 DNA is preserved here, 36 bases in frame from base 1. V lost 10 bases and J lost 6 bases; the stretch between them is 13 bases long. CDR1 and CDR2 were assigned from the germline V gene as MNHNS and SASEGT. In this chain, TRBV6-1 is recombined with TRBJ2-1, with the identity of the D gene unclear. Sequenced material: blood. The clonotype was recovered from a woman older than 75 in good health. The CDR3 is CATKGPINEQFF. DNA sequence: TGTGCCACCAAGGGTCCTATCAATGAGCAGTTCTTC.